A single sample is the source of the 12 T cell receptor beta chains below, sequenced in a study of T cell repertoires in cytomegalovirus infection. Each CDR3 protein gets one entry after TCRdb re-called the reads with MiXCR. Of about 450,000 distinct CDR3 sequences in the sample, approximately 32% are singletons; the top ten hold around 15%. Input material: PBMCs. The receptor source for this set is a human donor in good health (CMV status not recorded). Some clones in this sample may be carry-over from other donors' samples.

This clonotype was counted ten times or more. The J gene is TRBJ2-7, the V gene TRBV6-1; 7 nucleotides agree with TRBD1. V gave up 8 bases and J gave up 4 bases; unmatched junction bases: 8. This CDR3 is built from 13 residues. Germline lookup yields CDR1 MNHNS and CDR2 SASEGT. The CDR3 nucleotides are TGTGCCAGCGGCCGACAGGGTCCGTACGAGCAGTACTTC. This codes for CASGRQGPYEQYF.

V is TRBV2 and J is TRBJ2-3, with D unresolved. Germline V CDR1 and CDR2: SNHLY, FYNNEI. The CDR3 sequence is 16 residues long. V was pared by 5 bases and J by 6 bases, with 21 bases between. The CDR3 sequence is CASSPLGGSVWDTQYF. In nucleotides, the CDR3 is TGTGCCAGCAGTCCTCTGGGTGGGTCCGTTTGGGATACGCAGTATTTT.

V gene TRBV7-6 combines with J gene TRBJ2-1, with 7 nucleotides matching TRBD1. The length of the CDR3 is 16 residues. V dropped 5 bases and J dropped 2; count of bases not matched to a gene: 9. From germline, CDR1 is SGHVS and CDR2 FNYEAQ. The DNA of the CDR3 is TGTGCCAGCAGCCCTCCGGGACAGCTCACCTACAATGAGCAGTTCTTC. Translation: CASSPPGQLTYNEQFF.

Concerning this clonotype: This may come from a read error, since a much larger clone is one base off. This chain joins TRBV11-2 and TRBJ2-3, with D hard to call. The CDR3 spans 12 residues. The germline gives CDR1 SGHAT, CDR2 FQNNGV. Here the CDR3 DNA reads TGTGCCAGCAGCCTGTATAGAGATACGCATTATTTT. Its translation: CASSLYRDTHYF.

In its sample, this clonotype was seen a few times. The chain employs TRBV7-6 and TRBJ2-7, with a possible D match to TRBD1 (6 bases). V shed 3 bases and J shed 1 base, with 13 bases lying between them. From germline, CDR1 is SGHVS and CDR2 FNYEAQ. The CDR3 spans 15 residues. CDR3 in amino acids: CASSFSTGVSYEQYF. The DNA of the CDR3 is TGTGCCAGCAGCTTCTCGACAGGCGTGTCCTACGAGCAGTACTTC.

This clonotype was observed at least ten times. This chain links TRBV19 with TRBJ2-2; D gene unclear. The V gene's germline CDR1 is LNHDA and CDR2 SQIVND (reference sequence). This CDR3 contains 15 residues. With 7 bases removed from V and 4 bases from J, the gap between germline ends came to 16 bases. DNA for the CDR3: TGTGCCAGTACCCTTGCAGGCGCCCCCACCGGGGAGCTGTTTTTT. Translating it yields CASTLAGAPTGELFF.

This clonotype was recorded a few times. The CDR3: CASSATVETEAFF. CDR3 nucleotide sequence: TGCGCCAGCAGCGCTACAGTCGAAACTGAAGCTTTCTTT. V usage is TRBV4-3 and J usage is TRBJ1-1; D gene ambiguous. The germline V gene encodes CDR1 LGHNA and CDR2 YSLEER. V was shortened by 5 bases and J by 5 bases, with 12 bases between the two germline ends. The CDR3 is 13 amino acids.

This clonotype was counted between two and nine times. The chain uses TRBV11-3 and TRBJ2-2; 8 nucleotides align to TRBD1. In germline, CDR1 is SGHNT, CDR2 YENEEA. V lost 3 bases, J lost 8 bases, and 2 bases stayed unmatched. The CDR3 runs 13 residues. CDR3 sequence: CASSFRGRGELFF. For the CDR3, the DNA is TGTGCCAGCAGCTTCAGGGGGCGGGGGGAGCTGTTTTTT.

At least ten counts were recorded for this clonotype. J is TRBJ2-3 and V is TRBV7-2, with a weak D call TRBD2 (6 bases). The V and J ends lost 1 base and 6 bases respectively, with 11 bases between them. This CDR3 is 14 amino acids long. Looked up from germline, CDR1 is SGHTA and CDR2 is FQGNSA. The CDR3 here is CASSLGDLRDTQYF. The CDR3 DNA reads TGTGCCAGCAGCTTAGGGGACTTGCGTGATACGCAGTATTTT. The variable domain in full, completed from reference TRBV7-2 and TRBJ2-3, reads GAGVSQSPSNKVTEKGKDVELRCDPISGHTALYWYRQSLGQGLEFLIYFQGNSAPDKSGLPSDRFSAERTGGSVSTLTIQRTQQEDSAVYLCASSLGDLRDTQYFGPGTRLTVL.

This rearrangement joins TRBV6-2 or TRBV6-3 to TRBJ2-1, with 9 bases lining up with TRBD1. The CDR3 is 16 amino acids. With V trimmed by 4 bases and J by 2 bases, 6 bases remained unmatched. CDR1 and CDR2 (germline): MNHEY, SVGEGT. CDR3 in DNA: TGTGCCAGCAGTTCTACCGGGACAGGGACCTACAATGAGCAGTTCTTC. Amino acid sequence: CASSSTGTGTYNEQFF.

This clonotype appeared once. A much larger clone differs by one base, so this may be a read error. V is TRBV7-9 and J is TRBJ1-5; weak D call: TRBD1 (5 bases). This CDR3 region has 14 residues. Germline V CDR1 and CDR2: SEHNR, FQNEAQ (reference sequence). DNA for the CDR3: TGTGGCAGCAGCTCCGAGACAGTTAATCAGCCCCAGCATTTT. As protein: CGSSSETVNQPQHF.

This clonotype was observed once. Just one base apart from a much larger clone, this may be a read error. CDR3 amino acids: CSSSRPGGSTDTQYF. As DNA, the CDR3 is TGTTCCAGCAGCCGGCCGGGGGGCTCTACAGATACGCAGTATTTT. This chain joins TRBV11-1 and TRBJ2-3, with a possible D match to TRBD2 (7 bases). Per germline, CDR1 SGHAT and CDR2 FQDESV (reference sequence). The CDR3 contains 15 residues.